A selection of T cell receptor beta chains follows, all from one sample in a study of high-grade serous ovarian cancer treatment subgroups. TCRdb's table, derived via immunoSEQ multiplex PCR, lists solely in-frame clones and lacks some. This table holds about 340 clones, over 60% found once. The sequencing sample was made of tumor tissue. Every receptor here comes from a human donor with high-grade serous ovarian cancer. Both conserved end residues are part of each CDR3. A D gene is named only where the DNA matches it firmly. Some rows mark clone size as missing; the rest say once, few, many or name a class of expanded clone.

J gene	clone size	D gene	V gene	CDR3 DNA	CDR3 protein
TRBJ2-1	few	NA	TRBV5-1	TGCGCCAGCAGCCGTCAGGGGTCTGGCAATGAGCAGTTCTTC	CASSRQGSGNEQFF
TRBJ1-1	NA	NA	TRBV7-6	TGTGCCAGCAGCGTGGGGACGGGTAAAGGTGAAGCTTTCTTT	CASSVGTGKGEAFF
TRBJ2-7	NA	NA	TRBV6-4	TGTGCCAGCAGCCTAGTAGCGGAGCGGGAGCAGTACTTC	CASSLVAEREQYF
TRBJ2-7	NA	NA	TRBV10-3	TGTGCCATCAGTGCGGCAGGGAGGTCGTACGAGCAGTACTTC	CAISAAGRSYEQYF
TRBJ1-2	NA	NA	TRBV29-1	TGCAGCGTTGTTGGAGGTCGTGACAGGACCTATGGCTACACCTTC	CSVVGGRDRTYGYTF
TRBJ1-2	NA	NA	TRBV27	TGTGCCAGCAGCCGTGGGACGTACACTAACTATGGCTACACCTTC	CASSRGTYTNYGYTF
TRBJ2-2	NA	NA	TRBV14	TGTGCCAGCAGCCAAGAACTTGGCTTAAACACCGGGGAGCTGTTTTTT	CASSQELGLNTGELFF
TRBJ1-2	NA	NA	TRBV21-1	TGTGCCAGCAACAGGAGGCAGGGTTCGGGAACTCCGGACGACTCTGGCTACACCTTC	CASNRRQGSGTPDDSGYTF
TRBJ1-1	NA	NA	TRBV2	TGTGCCAGCAGTGAAGAGTTTCTCGAGGGCATGAACACTGAAGCTTTCTTT	CASSEEFLEGMNTEAFF
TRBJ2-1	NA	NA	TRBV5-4	TGTGCCACCAGGAGCCGGTATCTCTACAATGAGCAGTTCTTC	CATRSRYLYNEQFF
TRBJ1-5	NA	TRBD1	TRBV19	TGTGCCAGTAGTGCGACAGGGGATTATAGCAATCAGCCCCAGCATTTT	CASSATGDYSNQPQHF
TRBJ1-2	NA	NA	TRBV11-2	TGTGCCAGCGGGGGACATTCTTATGGCTACACCTTC	CASGGHSYGYTF
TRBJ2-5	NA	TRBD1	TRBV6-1	TGTGCCAGCAGTGCCCACCTACAGGGGATTGAGACCCAGTACTTC	CASSAHLQGIETQYF
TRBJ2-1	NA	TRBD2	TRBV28	TGTGCCAGCAGTTTTGGGAGCGGGAGGGCCTTTTTGGAGCAGTTCTTC	CASSFGSGRAFLEQFF
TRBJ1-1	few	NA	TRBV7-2	TGTGCCAGCAGCCGTACCGAACAGAAGAACACTGAAGCTTTCTTT	CASSRTEQKNTEAFF
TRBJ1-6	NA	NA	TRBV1	TGCCGCCTAAGCCTCTTAAGGACCTATAATTCACCCCTCCACTTT	CRLSLLRTYNSPLHF
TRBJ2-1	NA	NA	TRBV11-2	TGTGCCAGCAGCTCGAGGACAGCGAGGAATGAGCAGTTCTTC	CASSSRTARNEQFF